What follows describes a single T cell receptor beta chain. The entry originates in a study of blood T cell repertoires in COVID-19. Overall study context: Specimens from acute and convalescent COVID-19 originated in the United States, Italy and Spain. The cDNA or gDNA used as material had been derived from T cells, B-cell-depleted T cells, or PBMCs.

Original analysis: Cell counts per sample came from amplifying reference gene primers. Sequencing was performed with immunoSEQ multiplex PCR; in TCRdb, only in-frame clones are kept and a portion is missing. V and J calls and clone size are those listed in that table; D and trimming were worked out from the DNA. The profile shows 230,000 or so clones, 84% of them singletons. Per germline, CDR1 MNHNY and CDR2 SVGAGI (reference sequence). This CDR3 has 16 amino acids. J was trimmed by 5 bases and V by 0 bases; bases with no gene match: 5. The sequence came from a middle-aged woman who had recovered from COVID-19. The gene calls are TRBV6-6 and TRBJ2-1; 9 positions match TRBD2. The sequenced sample was peripheral blood. The CDR3 protein is CASSYSPGLANNEQFF. The CDR3 DNA follows: TGTGCCAGCAGTTACTCCCCGGGACTAGCCAACAATGAGCAGTTCTTC.